These 31 T cell receptor beta chains were sequenced from one sample in a study of cytomegalovirus exposure and HLA in healthy donors. Both 60 Vbeta primers and 13 Jbeta primers went into the PCR. This table comes from immunoSEQ multiplex PCR, and its TCRdb copy is limited to in-frame clones, with some not included. This sample contains 95,000 to 150,000 clones. The source material was PBMCs. These receptors came from a man aged 35-49 years in good health and CMV-seronegative.

The DNA of the CDR3 is TGTGCCAGTAGTATTCTAGCGGGAGGGTACATTCAGTACTTC. Translating it yields CASSILAGGYIQYF. The chain is built from TRBV19 and TRBJ2-4; 12 nucleotides agree with TRBD2. This CDR3 is built from 14 residues. In germline, CDR1 is LNHDA, CDR2 SQIVND (reference sequence). With 3 bases clipped from V and 8 bases from J, the junction kept 2 bases outside the gene matches.

The chain recombines TRBV11-2 with TRBJ1-1; TRBD1 matches at 9 bases. V shed 5 bases, J shed 3 bases, and the junction held 10 bases outside the gene matches. This CDR3 has 16 amino acids. Germline V gene data show CDR1 as SGHAT and CDR2 as FQNNGV. The CDR3 here is CASSRTTGGLDTEAFF. CDR3 coding DNA: TGTGCCAGCAGCCGAACCACAGGGGGCTTGGACACTGAAGCTTTCTTT.

The chain couples TRBV2 to TRBJ2-7; 9 nucleotides match TRBD2. The CDR3 loop spans 15 amino acids. J gave up 2 bases and V 2 bases, and 4 bases lay outside the gene matches. The germline V gene has CDR1 SNHLY and CDR2 FYNNEI. CDR3 protein: CASSELGLATYEQYF. The CDR3 DNA sequence: TGTGCCAGCAGTGAACTAGGACTAGCGACCTACGAGCAGTACTTC.

V gene TRBV5-1 combines with J gene TRBJ2-7, with D perhaps TRBD2 (6 bases). The CDR3 covers 14 residues. Germline V gene lookup returns CDR1 SGHRS and CDR2 YFSETQ. The V end lost 4 bases, the J end lost 2 bases, and 13 bases lay between the germline ends. The CDR3 region has the DNA TGCGCCAGCAGCCTGATAGCGGAGACCTACGAGCAGTACTTC. Translated: CASSLIAETYEQYF.

This chain links TRBV27 with TRBJ1-1; D is undetermined. Per germline, CDR1 MNHEY and CDR2 SMNVEV (reference sequence). V was cut by 0 bases and J by 1 base, with 6 bases left in between. The CDR3 is 14 amino acids. The CDR3 protein is CASSLSSGNTEAFF. CDR3 DNA sequence: TGTGCCAGCAGTTTATCGTCAGGGAACACTGAAGCTTTCTTT.

The chain uses TRBV7-6 and TRBJ2-5; D is undetermined. CDR1 and CDR2 (germline): SGHVS, FNYEAQ. This CDR3 is built from 13 residues. The ends were cut back, 2 bases at V and 5 bases at J, with 9 bases in the middle. This CDR3 reads CASSLPVFETQYF. In DNA form, the CDR3 reads TGTGCCAGCAGCTTACCTGTGTTCGAGACCCAGTACTTC.

This chain joins TRBV10-3 and TRBJ1-2; perhaps TRBD1 as D (6 bases). Germline V gene lookup returns CDR1 ENHRY and CDR2 SYGVKD. V lost 1 base, J lost 4 bases, and 19 bases lay in between. The CDR3 loop spans 17 amino acids. CDR3 amino acids: CAISEYKIGQPSYGYTF. The CDR3 DNA sequence: TGTGCCATCAGTGAGTACAAAATCGGACAGCCGTCCTATGGCTACACCTTC.

The V gene is TRBV5-1, the J gene TRBJ2-7; no firm D call. The CDR3 loop spans 15 amino acids. CDR1 and CDR2 from the germline V gene are SGHRS and YFSETQ. V lost 0 bases, J lost 3 bases, and 13 bases lay in between. The CDR3 region is CASSLVGGSGYEQYF. The CDR3 coding sequence is TGCGCCAGCAGCTTGGTCGGTGGGTCGGGCTACGAGCAGTACTTC.

V is TRBV19 and J is TRBJ2-5; the D gene is possibly TRBD1 (5 bases). This CDR3 is 15 amino acids long. Deletions cut 3 bases from V and 4 bases from J, with 15 bases between. Germline assignment: CDR1 LNHDA and CDR2 SQIVND (reference sequence). The CDR3 DNA reads TGTGCCAGTAGTATTTCGGCCAGGGTGGGAGAGACCCAGTACTTC. This codes for CASSISARVGETQYF.

The chain employs TRBV5-1 and TRBJ2-7; 9 nucleotides match TRBD1. CDR3 length: 15 residues. The germline gives CDR1 SGHRS, CDR2 YFSETQ. With 7 bases clipped from V and 0 bases from J, the junction kept 8 bases outside the gene matches. This CDR3 is CASGRDRAVSYEQYF. The DNA for the CDR3 is TGCGCCAGCGGAAGGGACAGGGCTGTCTCCTACGAGCAGTACTTC.

The chain joins TRBV7-8 to TRBJ1-1; 8 bases match TRBD1. With 5 bases clipped from V and 5 bases from J, the junction kept 10 bases outside the gene matches. Germline-derived CDR1 and CDR2 are SGHVS and FQNEAQ. The CDR3 loop spans 15 amino acids. CDR3 coding DNA: TGTGCCAGCAGCCCGGACAGGGTGGGGTTAACTGAAGCTTTCTTT. Its protein product is CASSPDRVGLTEAFF.

The chain links TRBV9 to TRBJ2-5; 12 bases align to TRBD2. CDR1 SGDLS and CDR2 YYNGEE come from the germline V gene. After removal of 3 bases from V and 2 bases from J, the junction contained 11 bases not matched to a gene. This CDR3 contains 18 residues. The CDR3 bases are TGTGCCAGCAGCGAGGGGCTAGCGGGGGGGGCGGAGCAAGAGACCCAGTACTTC. Amino acids: CASSEGLAGGAEQETQYF. The entire variable domain, with the rest obtained from reference TRBV9 and TRBJ2-5, is as follows: DSGVTQTPKHLITATGQRVTLRCSPRSGDLSVYWYQQSLDQGLQFLIQYYNGEERAKGNILERFSAQQFPDLHSELNLSSLELGDSALYFCASSEGLAGGAEQETQYFGPGTRLLVL.

J is TRBJ2-7 and V is TRBV18; D is perhaps TRBD1 (5 bases). This CDR3 comprises 15 residues. Germline CDR1 reads KGHSH; CDR2 reads LQKENI. Trimming removed 6 bases at V and 3 bases at J, with 18 bases between. The CDR3: CASSQLYGARYEQYF. As DNA, the CDR3 is TGTGCCAGCTCCCAGTTGTATGGGGCACGCTACGAGCAGTACTTC.

The chain joins TRBV6-5 to TRBJ2-7; D may be TRBD2 (6 bases). Trimming took 7 bases from V and 3 from J, leaving 19 bases between them. Per the germline V gene, CDR1 is MNHEY and CDR2 is SVGAGI. CDR3 length equals 15 residues. The CDR3 nucleotides read TGTGCCAGCACATCCCCCCCGGCGGGGCTCTACGAGCAGTACTTC. It yields the protein CASTSPPAGLYEQYF.

The chain combines TRBV6-5 with TRBJ1-2; tentative D call: TRBD1 (6 bases). Germline values: CDR1 MNHEY, CDR2 SVGAGI. This CDR3 region has 14 residues. V was pared by 6 bases and J by 4 bases, with 15 bases between. CDR3 nucleotide sequence: TGTGCCAGCAGCGCTACAGGGTTTATCTATGGCTACACCTTC. Translating it yields CASSATGFIYGYTF.

This chain joins TRBV7-3 and TRBJ1-1; 9 nucleotides match TRBD1. V gave up 1 base and J gave up 3 bases; unmatched junction bases: 3. Germline V CDR1 and CDR2: SGHTA, FQGTGA. CDR3 length: 15 residues. CDR3 in DNA: TGTGCCAGCAGCTTAATAGGGACAGGGCACACTGAAGCTTTCTTT. As protein: CASSLIGTGHTEAFF.

The chain carries TRBV5-1 and TRBJ1-1; no definite D call. CDR1 and CDR2 (germline): SGHRS, YFSETQ. V gave up 2 bases and J gave up 1 base, with 12 bases separating them. The CDR3 totals 15 residues. The CDR3 protein is CASSLGSTKNTEAFF. CDR3 sequence (DNA): TGCGCCAGCAGCTTAGGCAGTACTAAGAACACTGAAGCTTTCTTT.

The chain is built from TRBV6-5 and TRBJ1-1; weak D call: TRBD1 (6 bases). CDR1 MNHEY and CDR2 SVGAGI come from the germline V gene. The CDR3 has 15 residues. Between the trimmed V and J ends, which lost 6 bases and 1 base, there was a span of 15 bases. CDR3 in DNA: TGTGCCAGCAGCCCGGGACACCTCGGGAACACTGAAGCTTTCTTT. Protein product: CASSPGHLGNTEAFF.

The genes are TRBV7-6 and TRBJ2-1, with 9 bases lining up with TRBD1. With 5 bases clipped from V and 7 bases from J, the junction kept 12 bases outside the gene matches. This CDR3 is built from 16 residues. Germline V gene lookup returns CDR1 SGHVS and CDR2 FNYEAQ. The CDR3 here is CASSRTTGGAGNEQFF. The DNA of the CDR3 is TGTGCCAGCAGCCGCACAACAGGGGGCGCTGGGAATGAGCAGTTCTTC.

Here the CDR3 reads CASEWGDTEAFF. For the CDR3, the DNA is TGTGCCAGCGAATGGGGGGACACTGAAGCTTTCTTT. This chain joins TRBV19 and TRBJ1-1; D is possibly TRBD1 (5 bases). Trimming shortened V by 9 bases and J by 3 bases, and 11 bases separated the two germline ends. Per the germline V gene, CDR1 is LNHDA and CDR2 is SQIVND (reference sequence). CDR3 size: 12 residues.

This chain joins TRBV7-9 and TRBJ2-7; unclear D gene. V gave up 0 bases and J gave up 7 bases, with 10 bases separating them. The V gene's germline CDR1 is SEHNR and CDR2 FQNEAQ (reference sequence). This CDR3 contains 13 residues. The CDR3 DNA is TGTGCCAGCAGCTTAGCGCTAGGTATGGAGCAGTACTTC. Residues: CASSLALGMEQYF.

The CDR3 coding sequence is TGTGCCAGCACTCAATTTGGGGGGGCGAACACTGAAGCTTTCTTT. This gives the protein CASTQFGGANTEAFF. The rearrangement links TRBV2 to TRBJ1-1; possibly TRBD1 for D (6 bases). Germline V gene sequence: CDR1 SNHLY, CDR2 FYNNEI. The CDR3 runs 15 residues. V lost 7 bases, J lost 1 base, and 16 bases lay in between.

J is TRBJ2-5 and V is TRBV6-1, with 7 bases lining up with TRBD2. V shed 1 base and J 5 bases; nucleotides not matched to a gene: 7. The CDR3 totals 15 residues. Germline V gene sequence: CDR1 MNHNS, CDR2 SASEGT. Here the CDR3 reads CASSEVAGVVETQYF. CDR3 DNA: TGTGCCAGCAGTGAAGTGGCGGGAGTGGTGGAGACCCAGTACTTC.

The J gene is TRBJ2-6, the V gene TRBV28; no clear D. Germline V gene lookup returns CDR1 MDHEN and CDR2 SYDVKM. With 5 bases removed from V and 3 bases from J, the gap between germline ends came to 8 bases. There are 14 residues in the CDR3. In DNA form, the CDR3 reads TGTGCCAGCAGTCAGGTCGGTGGGGCCAACGTCCTGACTTTC. Translated, it gives CASSQVGGANVLTF.

This sequence joins TRBV5-1 and TRBJ1-1; D perhaps matches TRBD1 (6 bases). The CDR3 extends over 15 amino acids. Germline lookup yields CDR1 SGHRS and CDR2 YFSETQ. Deletions cut 0 bases from V and 2 bases from J, with 11 bases between. The CDR3 DNA follows: TGCGCCAGCAGCTTGGTTCCAGGGGTTAACACTGAAGCTTTCTTT. This sequence encodes CASSLVPGVNTEAFF. Drawing the rest from reference TRBV5-1 and TRBJ1-1, the complete variable domain is KAGVTQTPRYLIKTRGQQVTLSCSPISGHRSVSWYQQTPGQGLQFLFEYFSETQRNKGNFPGRFSGRQFSNSRSEMNVSTLELGDSALYLCASSLVPGVNTEAFFGQGTRLTVV.

The CDR3 is CASSSGGAGGPGDTQYF. The CDR3 region has the DNA TGTGCCAGCAGCTCCGGAGGGGCGGGAGGGCCGGGAGATACGCAGTATTTT. The chain links TRBV7-3 to TRBJ2-3; 9 bases are a match to TRBD2. V lost 4 bases and J lost 5; bases outside the gene matches: 13. CDR1 and CDR2 (germline): SGHTA, FQGTGA. This CDR3 contains 17 residues.

The chain employs TRBV7-2 and TRBJ2-7; TRBD2 is a possible D gene (5 bases). The CDR3 length is 15 residues. Trimming cost V 1 base and J 4 bases, with 14 bases left between them. The germline V gene encodes CDR1 SGHTA and CDR2 FQGNSA. The CDR3 reads CASSLVGSLSYEQYF. In nucleotides, the CDR3 is TGTGCCAGCAGCTTAGTTGGGAGTTTGTCATACGAGCAGTACTTC.

The V call is TRBV13, the J call TRBJ1-1; D remains unclear. This CDR3 spans 12 amino acids. Germline CDR1 reads PRHDT; CDR2 reads FYEKMQ (reference sequence). Trimming removed 8 bases at V and 1 base at J, with 8 bases between. The CDR3 region has the DNA TGTGCCAGCTCCGAGGAGAACACTGAAGCTTTCTTT. Amino acid sequence: CASSEENTEAFF.

CDR3 sequence reads: CASSLVGSGRSYEQYF. The CDR3 region has the DNA TGTGCCAGCAGCTTGGTGGGTAGCGGGCGATCCTACGAGCAGTACTTC. The chain carries TRBV11-3 and TRBJ2-7; 7 bases are a match to TRBD2. Germline CDR1 SGHNT, CDR2 YENEEA. The V segment lost 3 bases and the J segment 1 base; nucleotides outside the gene matches: 9. The CDR3 length is 16 residues.

V gene TRBV5-1 combines with J gene TRBJ1-1; D is unclear. V lost 0 bases and J lost 5, with 8 bases in between. The CDR3 spans 13 residues. Germline values: CDR1 SGHRS, CDR2 YFSETQ. The CDR3 reads CASSLAGRTEAFF. The CDR3 coding sequence is TGCGCCAGCAGCTTGGCCGGTAGAACTGAAGCTTTCTTT. Full variable domain (outside the CDR3, taken from reference TRBV5-1 and TRBJ1-1): KAGVTQTPRYLIKTRGQQVTLSCSPISGHRSVSWYQQTPGQGLQFLFEYFSETQRNKGNFPGRFSGRQFSNSRSEMNVSTLELGDSALYLCASSLAGRTEAFFGQGTRLTVV.

The V and J genes are TRBV28 and TRBJ2-3, with 12 bases that match TRBD2. CDR1 is MDHEN, CDR2 SYDVKM, per germline. CDR3 length: 15 amino acids. Unmatched junction bases numbered 2, after V lost 5 bases and J lost 2 bases. The CDR3 here is CASSRLAGDTDTQYF. Here the CDR3 DNA reads TGTGCCAGCAGTAGACTAGCGGGAGACACAGATACGCAGTATTTT.